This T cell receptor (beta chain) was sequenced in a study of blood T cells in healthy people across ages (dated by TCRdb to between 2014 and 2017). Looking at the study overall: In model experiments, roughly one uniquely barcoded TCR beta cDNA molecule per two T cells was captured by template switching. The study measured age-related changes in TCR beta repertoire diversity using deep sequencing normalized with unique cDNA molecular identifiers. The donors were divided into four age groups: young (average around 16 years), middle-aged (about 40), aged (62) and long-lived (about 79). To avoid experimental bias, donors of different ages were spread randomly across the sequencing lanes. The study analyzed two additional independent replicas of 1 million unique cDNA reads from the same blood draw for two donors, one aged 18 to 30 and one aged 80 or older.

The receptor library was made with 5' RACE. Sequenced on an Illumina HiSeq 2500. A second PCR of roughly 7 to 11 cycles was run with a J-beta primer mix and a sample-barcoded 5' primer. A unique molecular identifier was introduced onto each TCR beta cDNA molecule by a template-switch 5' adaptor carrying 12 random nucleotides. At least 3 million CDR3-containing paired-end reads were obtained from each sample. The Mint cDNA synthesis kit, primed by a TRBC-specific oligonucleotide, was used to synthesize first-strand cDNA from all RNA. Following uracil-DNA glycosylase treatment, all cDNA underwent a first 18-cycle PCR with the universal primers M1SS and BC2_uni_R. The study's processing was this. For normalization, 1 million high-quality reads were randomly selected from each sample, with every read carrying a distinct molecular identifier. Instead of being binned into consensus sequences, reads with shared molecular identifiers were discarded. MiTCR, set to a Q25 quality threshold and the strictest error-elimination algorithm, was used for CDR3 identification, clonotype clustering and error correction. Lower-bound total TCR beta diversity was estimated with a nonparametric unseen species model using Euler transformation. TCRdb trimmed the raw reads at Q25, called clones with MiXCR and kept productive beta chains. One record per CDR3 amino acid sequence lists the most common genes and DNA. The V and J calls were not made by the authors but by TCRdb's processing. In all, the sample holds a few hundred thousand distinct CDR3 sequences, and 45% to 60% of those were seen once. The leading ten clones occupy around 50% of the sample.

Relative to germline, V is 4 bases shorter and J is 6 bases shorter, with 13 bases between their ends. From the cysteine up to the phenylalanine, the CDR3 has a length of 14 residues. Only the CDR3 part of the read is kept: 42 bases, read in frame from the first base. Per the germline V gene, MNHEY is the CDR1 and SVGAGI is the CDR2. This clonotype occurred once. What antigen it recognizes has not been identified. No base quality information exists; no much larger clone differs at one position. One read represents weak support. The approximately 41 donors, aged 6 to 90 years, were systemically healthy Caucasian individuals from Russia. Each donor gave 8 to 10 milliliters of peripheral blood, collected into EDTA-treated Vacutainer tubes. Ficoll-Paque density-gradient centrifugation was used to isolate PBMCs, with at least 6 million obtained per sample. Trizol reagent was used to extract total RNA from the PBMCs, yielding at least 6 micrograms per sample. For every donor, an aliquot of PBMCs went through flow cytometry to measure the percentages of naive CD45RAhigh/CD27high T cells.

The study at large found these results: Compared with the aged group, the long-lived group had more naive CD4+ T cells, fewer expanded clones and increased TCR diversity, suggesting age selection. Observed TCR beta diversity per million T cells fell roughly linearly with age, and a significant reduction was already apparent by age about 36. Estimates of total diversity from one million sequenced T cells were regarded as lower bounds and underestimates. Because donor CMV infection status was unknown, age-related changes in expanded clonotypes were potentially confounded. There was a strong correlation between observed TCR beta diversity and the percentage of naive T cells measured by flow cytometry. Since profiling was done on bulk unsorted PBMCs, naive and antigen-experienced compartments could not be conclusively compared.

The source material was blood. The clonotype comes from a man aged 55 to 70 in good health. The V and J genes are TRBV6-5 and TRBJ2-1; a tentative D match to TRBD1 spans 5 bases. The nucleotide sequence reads TGTGCCAGCAGTTCCGACAGCTGGGGCAATGAGCAGTTCTTC. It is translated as CASSSDSWGNEQFF.